The 18 T cell receptor beta chains below were found in one sample sequenced in a study of T-cell memory formation after mild COVID-19. From the 5' RACE reads, TCRdb called clonotypes with MiXCR, one entry per CDR3 protein. Of roughly 450,000 distinct CDR3 sequences listed, around a sixth are singletons. Specimen: PBMCs or a T cell subset sorted from them (not recorded which). These receptors all stem from an adult woman who had mild COVID-19 (a few samples of this study predate the infection). Cell type and time point are not known.

In this sample, this clonotype turned up a few times. The chain carries TRBV24-1 and TRBJ1-2, with a possible D match to TRBD1 (6 bases). Germline V gives CDR1 KGHDR, CDR2 SFDVKD. This CDR3 contains 14 residues. V was clipped by 4 bases and J by 6 bases, with 14 bases between them. This CDR3 is CATSDPGTKHGYTF. CDR3 nucleotides: TGTGCCACCAGTGACCCCGGGACAAAACATGGCTACACCTTC.

V and J are TRBV3-1 and TRBJ1-1, with TRBD1 matching over 8 bases. J gave up 9 bases and V 4 bases, and 10 bases lay outside the gene matches. This CDR3 has 14 residues. The germline V gene encodes CDR1 LGHDT and CDR2 YNNKEL (reference sequence). CDR3 DNA sequence: TGTGCCAGCAGCCCCGGACAGGGTGGTAGGAAAGCTTTCTTT. As protein: CASSPGQGGRKAFF.

This clonotype was seen only a few times. The rearrangement links TRBV12-5 to TRBJ2-1; 10 bases are shared with TRBD2. The germline gives CDR1 LGHNT, CDR2 FRNRAP. The junction had 10 bases not matched to a gene; V was cut back by 4 bases and J by 7 bases. The CDR3 length is 16 residues. The CDR3 bases are TGTGCTAGTGGTTCCCACCCTAGCGGGAGTGCGAATGAGCAGTTCTTC. Its translation is CASGSHPSGSANEQFF. Using reference TRBV12-5 and TRBJ2-1 for the parts outside the CDR3, the full variable domain is DARVTQTPRHKVTEMGQEVTMRCQPILGHNTVFWYRQTMMQGLELLAYFRNRAPLDDSGMPKDRFSAEMPDATLATLKIQPSEPRDSAVYFCASGSHPSGSANEQFFGPGTRLTVL.

The chain links TRBV5-1 to TRBJ1-1; D call uncertain. This CDR3 has 14 residues. Germline loops: CDR1 SGHRS, CDR2 YFSETQ. Trimming cost V 0 bases and J 0 bases, with 6 bases left between them. The CDR3 loop is CASSLGELNTEAFF. In nucleotides, the CDR3 is TGCGCCAGCAGCTTGGGGGAGCTGAACACTGAAGCTTTCTTT.

This clonotype was recorded a few times. The V call is TRBV5-1, the J call TRBJ2-7; perhaps TRBD2 as D (5 bases). V lost 7 bases to trimming and J lost 1 base, with 15 bases between them. This CDR3 contains 14 residues. Germline CDR1 is SGHRS and CDR2 is YFSETQ. The CDR3 DNA reads as TGCGCCAGCCAAGATGGACGGGGATCCTACGAGCAGTACTTC. Translated, it gives CASQDGRGSYEQYF.

This clonotype has a handful of counts. V and J are TRBV6-2 or TRBV6-3 and TRBJ2-3; weak D call: TRBD2 (7 bases). The CDR3 is 16 residues long. CDR1 is MNHEY and CDR2 is SVGEGT in the germline V gene. Trimming took off 3 bases at V and 4 bases at J, with 17 bases between the two ends. This CDR3 reads CASSYSGGKFADTQYF. CDR3 nucleotides: TGTGCCAGCAGTTATTCGGGGGGCAAATTCGCAGATACGCAGTATTTT.

The chain joins TRBV29-1 to TRBJ2-7; D call uncertain. The CDR3 runs to 12 residues. Looked up from germline, CDR1 is SQVTM and CDR2 is ANQGSEA. Trimming took 4 bases from V and 2 from J, leaving 9 bases between them. The chain's CDR3 is CSVVKATYEQYF. DNA of the CDR3: TGCAGCGTTGTTAAGGCTACCTACGAGCAGTACTTC.

This chain connects TRBV2 to TRBJ1-6, with D hard to call. With 1 base removed from V and 9 bases from J, the gap between germline ends came to 4 bases. CDR1 is SNHLY, CDR2 FYNNEI, per germline. The CDR3 covers 12 residues. The CDR3 loop is CASSEGGSPLHF. The DNA of the CDR3 is TGTGCCAGCAGTGAAGGAGGTTCACCCCTCCACTTT.

This clonotype appeared a few times. The chain uses TRBV11-3 and TRBJ2-4; 8 bases are a match to TRBD2. The CDR3 is 16 amino acids. Germline lookup yields CDR1 SGHNT and CDR2 YENEEA. Trimming removed 3 bases from V and 0 bases from J; junction bases left unmatched: 4. The CDR3 protein is CASSFTSGLAKNIQYF. The CDR3 bases are TGTGCCAGCAGCTTTACTAGCGGTTTAGCCAAAAACATTCAGTACTTC.

A few counts support this clonotype. The J gene is TRBJ2-7, the V gene TRBV3-1, with D uncertain. The germline V and J ends were trimmed by 0 bases and 3 bases, with 6 bases remaining between them. The germline CDR1 and CDR2 sequences are LGHDT and YNNKEL (reference sequence). The CDR3 contains 13 residues. The CDR3 spells CASSQDGLYEQYF. The CDR3 nucleotides are TGTGCCAGCAGCCAAGACGGGCTCTACGAGCAGTACTTC.

The V gene is TRBV20-1, the J gene TRBJ1-5, with D possibly being TRBD1 (5 bases). V lost 6 bases and J 3 bases, leaving 9 bases between the germline ends. In germline, CDR1 is DFQATT, CDR2 SNEGSKA (reference sequence). The CDR3 covers 12 residues. CDR3 nucleotide sequence: TGCAGTGCAACCAGGGTCAATCAGCCCCAGCATTTT. This encodes CSATRVNQPQHF.

The rearrangement links TRBV6-5 to TRBJ2-5, with 11 bases identical to TRBD1. CDR1 and CDR2 (germline): MNHEY, SVGAGI. V lost 7 bases and J lost 4; bases outside the gene matches: 11. The CDR3 length is 16 residues. CDR3 coding DNA: TGTGCCAGCATTTCAATAGGGACAGGGGGAAGAGAGACCCAGTACTTC. This encodes CASISIGTGGRETQYF.

This clonotype was recorded at least ten times. The chain uses TRBV29-1 and TRBJ2-1, with D unclear. Germline V gene data show CDR1 as SQVTM and CDR2 as ANQGSEA. This CDR3 has 12 amino acids. With 4 bases removed from V and 5 bases from J, the gap between germline ends came to 9 bases. CDR3 loop: CSVVRADNEQFF. The CDR3, as DNA: TGCAGCGTTGTACGGGCAGACAATGAGCAGTTCTTC.

This clonotype came up many times. This chain joins TRBV15 and TRBJ2-3, with no clear D. Per germline, CDR1 LNHNV and CDR2 YYDKDF (reference sequence). Trimming took 1 base from V and 2 from J, leaving 7 bases between them. The CDR3 sequence is 14 residues long. CDR3 loop: CATSRVRYTDTQYF. CDR3 DNA sequence: TGTGCCACCAGCAGAGTGAGATACACAGATACGCAGTATTTT.

Here the CDR3 reads CASSQRDSQETQYF. CDR3 nucleotides: TGTGCCAGCAGCCAGAGGGACAGCCAAGAGACCCAGTACTTC. J is TRBJ2-5 and V is TRBV11-3; 7 bases align to TRBD1. This CDR3 is 14 amino acids long. V lost 5 bases to trimming and J lost 1 base; unmatched junction nucleotides: 4. The germline gives CDR1 SGHNT, CDR2 YENEEA.

This clonotype was seen more than once but under ten times. The J gene is TRBJ2-1, the V gene TRBV2; D is ambiguous. CDR3 length: 14 residues. The ends were cut back, 4 bases at V and 5 bases at J, with 12 bases in the middle. Germline V CDR1 and CDR2: SNHLY, FYNNEI. The DNA for the CDR3 is TGTGCCAGCAGTGCAGCGACAACAAACAATGAGCAGTTCTTC. Translating gives CASSAATTNNEQFF.

This clonotype was observed a handful of times. The gene calls are TRBV5-5 and TRBJ2-7, with a possible D match to TRBD2 (5 bases). Germline V gene lookup returns CDR1 SGHKS and CDR2 YYEKEE (reference sequence). V was shortened by 0 bases and J by 4 bases, with 11 bases between the two germline ends. The CDR3 loop spans 14 amino acids. The CDR3 region has the DNA TGTGCCAGCAGCTTGGCGGGGTTTAGGTACGAGCAGTACTTC. This sequence encodes CASSLAGFRYEQYF.

The rearrangement uses TRBV7-3 and TRBJ2-1, with TRBD2 matching 7 bases. The CDR3 contains 14 residues. CDR1 is SGHTA, CDR2 FQGTGA, per germline. Trimming cost V 4 bases and J 5 bases; bases outside gene matches: 5. The CDR3 bases are TGTGCCAGCAGCTCTAGCGGTGGGGACAATGAGCAGTTCTTC. Translated: CASSSSGGDNEQFF.